This is a list of T cell receptor beta chains from one sample in a study of T cells after yellow fever vaccination. From the 5' RACE reads, TCRdb called clonotypes with MiXCR, one entry per CDR3 protein. The table lists tens of thousands of distinct CDR3 sequences, around 7% of them singletons. Sequences were derived from CD8+ T cells sorted from PBMCs, sampled 10 to 11 days after the first yellow fever vaccination. These receptors originate from a man between 18 and 29 years old who received the YFV17D yellow fever vaccine. Both conserved end residues are part of each CDR3. D genes are given only for firm matches. Clone size is given for some rows only: seen once, a few or many times, or a class if the clone is expanded.

length,V,D,size,J,CDR3,DNA
16,TRBV5-1,TRBD1,NA,TRBJ1-6,CASSEGQGAPNSPLHF,TGCGCCAGCAGCGAGGGACAGGGGGCGCCTAATTCACCCCTCCACTTT
14,TRBV5-1,NA,NA,TRBJ1-1,CTSSLIQENTEAFF,TGCACCAGCAGCTTGATCCAGGAGAACACTGAAGCTTTCTTT
14,TRBV27,TRBD1,NA,TRBJ1-1,CASSRRGGYAEAFF,TGTGCCAGCAGTCGCAGGGGGGGATATGCTGAAGCTTTCTTT
16,TRBV6-5,NA,NA,TRBJ1-6,CASSYSIGGSGSPLHF,TGTGCCAGCAGTTACTCGATTGGGGGATCTGGTTCACCCCTCCACTTT
14,TRBV30,TRBD1,NA,TRBJ2-3,CAWSLGQGTDTQYF,TGTGCCTGGAGCCTGGGACAGGGCACAGATACGCAGTATTTT
13,TRBV7-9,NA,many,TRBJ1-1,CASSFTLNTEAFF,TGTGCCAGCAGCTTTACCTTGAACACTGAAGCTTTCTTT
14,TRBV27,TRBD1,few,TRBJ2-2,CASRNRGGTGELFF,TGTGCCAGCAGGAACAGGGGTGGGACCGGGGAGCTGTTTTTT
14,TRBV5-1,NA,many,TRBJ1-2,CASSSTGGLYGYTF,TGCGCCAGCAGCTCAACAGGAGGATTATATGGCTACACCTTC
18,TRBV4-3,TRBD2,NA,TRBJ2-1,CASSQGLGRGGLYNERFF,TGCGCCAGCAGCCAAGGGCTAGGGCGGGGGGGGCTTTACAATGAGCGGTTCTTC
15,TRBV20-1,NA,NA,TRBJ2-7,CSAFTELSGSYEQYF,TGCAGTGCTTTCACTGAGCTGTCGGGGTCCTACGAGCAGTACTTC
13,TRBV27,NA,many,TRBJ1-5,CASSLSILQPQHF,TGTGCCAGCAGTTTATCGATCCTTCAGCCCCAGCATTTT
17,TRBV28,NA,few,TRBJ2-5,CASRVTGGHPLRETQYF,TGTGCCAGCAGGGTGACCGGGGGCCATCCTCTGAGAGAGACCCAGTACTTC
14,TRBV5-4,NA,few,TRBJ1-1,CASREEGVNTEAFF,TGTGCCAGCAGGGAGGAGGGAGTTAACACTGAAGCTTTCTTT
15,TRBV7-6,TRBD2,few,TRBJ2-3,CASSQTLAIADTQYF,TGTGCCAGCAGCCAGACACTAGCGATCGCAGATACGCAGTATTTT
16,TRBV2,TRBD2,many,TRBJ2-2,CASSLRGFPGTGELFF,TGTGCCAGCTCCTTGCGGGGGTTTCCGGGCACCGGGGAGCTGTTTTTT
22,TRBV2,TRBD2,NA,TRBJ2-3,CASSQLTGTSGGAPDSTDTQYF,TGTGCCAGCAGTCAACTAACCGGGACTAGCGGGGGGGCGCCAGATAGCACAGATACGCAGTATTTT
15,TRBV7-6,NA,many,TRBJ2-1,CASSLGAISYNEQFF,TGTGCCAGCAGCTTAGGGGCTATCTCCTACAATGAGCAGTTCTTC
13,TRBV4-3,NA,few,TRBJ2-2,CASSHTYTGELFF,TGCGCCAGCAGCCATACATATACCGGGGAGCTGTTTTTT
15,TRBV6-5,TRBD1,NA,TRBJ2-2,CASSNGQGRAGELFF,TGTGCCAGCAGTAACGGACAGGGGCGGGCCGGGGAGCTGTTTTTT
14,TRBV5-5,NA,NA,TRBJ2-1,CASSSYSGSWEQFF,TGTGCCAGCAGCTCTTATTCGGGTTCGTGGGAGCAGTTCTTC
17,TRBV9,TRBD2,many,TRBJ2-3,CASSVGLAVPSTDTQYF,TGTGCCAGCAGCGTAGGGCTAGCGGTGCCTAGCACAGATACGCAGTATTTT
15,TRBV5-1,NA,few,TRBJ2-2,CASSFSNRRFEELFF,TGCGCCAGCAGCTTTAGTAACAGGAGGTTCGAGGAGCTGTTTTTT
14,TRBV23-1,NA,few,TRBJ2-5,CAITTPVPQETQYF,TGCGCCATCACAACCCCGGTCCCTCAAGAGACCCAGTACTTC